The clone carrying this T cell receptor (beta chain) was detected only a few times. No antigen is known for it. Germline CDR1 reads SNHLY; CDR2 reads FYNNEI. The CDR3 has 14 amino acids. J lost 2 bases, V lost 7 bases, and 4 bases had no gene match. Surgery cases with the highest brain T cell transcript signatures were chosen for sequencing. The record originates from a study of brain T cells in children with intractable seizures. Overall study results and limits: Only CDR3 sequence similarity suggested viral specificity, without known HCMV serostatus. Clones missing pre-surgery may reflect undersampling of that blood sample.

Measured with immunoSEQ multiplex PCR; TCRdb has only the in-frame clones, and not every one. The data show 78,000 or so clones, about 90% seen once. This receptor was identified in a girl aged 2-10 years with Rasmussen encephalitis and intractable seizures. The rearrangement uses TRBV2 and TRBJ1-1; 10 bases map to TRBD1. This material consisted of peripheral blood, taken at surgery. CDR3 nucleotide sequence: TGTGCCAGCAACGGACAGGGGGTAAACACTGAAGCTTTCTTT. Its protein is CASNGQGVNTEAFF. The complete variable domain, with remaining parts taken from reference TRBV2 and TRBJ1-1, reads EPEVTQTPSHQVTQMGQEVILRCVPISNHLYFYWYRQILGQKVEFLVSFYNNEISEKSEIFDDQFSVERPDGSNFTLKIRSTKLEDSAMYFCASNGQGVNTEAFFGQGTRLTVV.